This T cell receptor (beta chain) was sequenced in a study of shared clonotypes between healthy human individuals. The V end lost 2 bases, the J end lost 10 bases, and 15 bases lay between the germline ends. Germline lookup yields CDR1 SEHNR and CDR2 FQNEAQ (reference sequence). CDR3 length equals 14 residues. TCRdb's table, derived via immunoSEQ multiplex PCR, lists solely in-frame clones and lacks some. The table includes roughly 330,000 clones, about 74% detected once. Concerning this clone itself: The antigen remains unidentified.

Study observations and caveats: Though the depth was large, rarefaction showed that sorted-subset sequencing was incomplete. Several donors held approximately 4.5% of naive CD4 clonotypes in common. In contrast to clonotypes shared by all four donors, non-shared clonotypes had lower generation probabilities. Represented diversity (both genetic and exposure-history) was limited by the small number of donors.

The TCR was taken from a man in his thirties or forties in good health. The chain employs TRBV7-9 and TRBJ2-1; perhaps D is TRBD1 or TRBD2 (6 bases each). Sequenced material: memory CD4+ T cells sorted from blood. The subset here: CD45RA-negative fraction. The CDR3 is CASSLPIRGAEQFF. The CDR3 region has the DNA TGTGCCAGCAGCTTACCTATTAGGGGGGCGGAGCAGTTCTTC.